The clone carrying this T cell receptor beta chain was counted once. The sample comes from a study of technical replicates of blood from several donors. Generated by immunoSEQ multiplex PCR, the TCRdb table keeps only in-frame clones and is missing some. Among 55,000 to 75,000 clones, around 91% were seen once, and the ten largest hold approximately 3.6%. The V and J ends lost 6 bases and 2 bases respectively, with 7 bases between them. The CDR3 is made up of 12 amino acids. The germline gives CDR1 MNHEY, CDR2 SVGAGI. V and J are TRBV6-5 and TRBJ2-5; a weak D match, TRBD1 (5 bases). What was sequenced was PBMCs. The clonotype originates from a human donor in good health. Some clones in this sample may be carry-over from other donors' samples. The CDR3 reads CASRGVQETQYF. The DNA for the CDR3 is TGTGCCAGCAGAGGGGTACAAGAGACCCAGTACTTC.